Described below is a single T cell receptor (beta chain) sequence and its context. The assay was immunoSEQ multiplex PCR, and TCRdb's table has in-frame clones only and misses some. The repertoire holds 140,000 to 150,000 clones, with 88% as singletons. This sample stems from a study of blood T cell repertoires in COVID-19. Study details: Collection of acute and convalescent COVID-19 samples took place in the United States, Italy and Spain. T cells, B-cell-depleted T cells, or PBMCs provided the cDNA or gDNA that served as material.

CDR3 length: 15 residues. Germline V gene sequence: CDR1 ENHRY, CDR2 SYGVKD. V shed 4 bases and J 5 bases; nucleotides not matched to a gene: 6. This TCR was recovered from a human donor in a cohort sampled during active COVID-19. The rearrangement uses TRBV10-3 and TRBJ2-5, with 11 bases matching TRBD1. Sequenced input: peripheral blood. The DNA for the CDR3 is TGTGCCATCAGTGCTAGGACAGGGGGCAAGGAGACCCAGTACTTC. Encoded protein: CAISARTGGKETQYF.